Listed below are T cell receptor beta chains from one sample, sequenced in a study of cytomegalovirus exposure and HLA in healthy donors. Profiled with immunoSEQ multiplex PCR; TCRdb holds only in-frame clones, not every one. The sample holds under 200,000 clones, about 80% seen once. Material for sequencing was PBMCs. The receptors were gathered from a woman aged 50 to 60 in good health and CMV-seronegative. Both conserved end residues are part of each CDR3. The D gene is left open where the match is weak. Clone sizes are given selectively: once, few, many, or a class where the clone is expanded.

size: .; D: .; V: TRBV18; J: TRBJ2-1; CDR3: CASSQQGDNEQFF; DNA: TGTGCCAGCTCCCAACAGGGTGACAATGAGCAGTTCTTC
size: .; D: .; V: TRBV5-1; J: TRBJ2-2; CDR3: CASSPRVSSTGELFF; DNA: TGCGCCAGCAGCCCCCGGGTCAGCAGCACCGGGGAGCTGTTTTTT
size: .; D: .; V: TRBV7-8; J: TRBJ1-4; CDR3: CANSLVGRSNEKLFF; DNA: TGTGCCAACAGCTTAGTAGGGAGGAGTAATGAAAAACTGTTTTTT
size: few; D: TRBD1; V: TRBV7-2; J: TRBJ1-4; CDR3: CASSRTGGDEKLFF; DNA: TGTGCCAGCAGCAGGACAGGGGGTGATGAAAAACTGTTTTTT
size: .; D: .; V: TRBV7-9; J: TRBJ2-5; CDR3: CASSLDPGRRTQYF; DNA: TGTGCCAGCAGCTTAGATCCAGGGCGGCGGACCCAGTACTTC
size: .; D: TRBD1; V: TRBV27; J: TRBJ2-7; CDR3: CASGWGRGYEQYF; DNA: TGTGCCAGCGGTTGGGGCAGGGGGTACGAGCAGTACTTC
size: .; D: TRBD1; V: TRBV6-6; J: TRBJ2-2; CDR3: CASSYDRGLTGELFF; DNA: TGTGCCAGCAGTTACGACAGGGGGCTAACCGGGGAGCTGTTTTTT
size: .; D: .; V: TRBV7-2; J: TRBJ2-5; CDR3: CASSPAGSRETQYF; DNA: TGTGCCAGCAGCCCGGCGGGGAGCCGGGAGACCCAGTACTTC
size: once; D: .; V: TRBV6-5; J: TRBJ1-1; CDR3: CASIAPPGQGKAFF; DNA: TGTGCCAGCATCGCCCCCCCGGGTCAGGGCAAAGCTTTCTTT
size: .; D: .; V: TRBV5-3; J: TRBJ1-1; CDR3: CARSRGQRNTEAFF; DNA: TGTGCCAGAAGCCGAGGCCAGAGGAACACTGAAGCTTTCTTT
size: .; D: TRBD1; V: TRBV30; J: TRBJ2-6; CDR3: CAWSLQGEPGANVLTF; DNA: TGTGCCTGGAGTTTACAGGGGGAGCCTGGGGCCAACGTCCTGACTTTC
size: .; D: .; V: TRBV7-2; J: TRBJ2-1; CDR3: CASSSQGLVGLYNEQFF; DNA: TGTGCCAGCAGCTCCCAAGGGCTAGTGGGGCTATACAATGAGCAGTTCTTC
size: .; D: .; V: TRBV10-1; J: TRBJ1-6; CDR3: CASSDRGGSPLHF; DNA: TGCGCCAGCAGTGATCGGGGGGGATCACCCCTCCACTTT
size: .; D: .; V: TRBV19; J: TRBJ2-2; CDR3: CASSGVNTGELFF; DNA: TGTGCCAGTAGTGGAGTGAACACCGGGGAGCTGTTTTTT
size: .; D: TRBD2; V: TRBV10-3; J: TRBJ2-5; CDR3: CAMRPGGWSETQYF; DNA: TGTGCCATGCGCCCGGGAGGGTGGTCGGAGACCCAGTACTTC
size: .; D: .; V: TRBV29-1; J: TRBJ2-3; CDR3: CSVGVDTDTQYF; DNA: TGCAGCGTTGGCGTCGACACAGATACGCAGTATTTT
size: .; D: .; V: TRBV27; J: TRBJ1-5; CDR3: CASSVLGGNQPQHF; DNA: TGTGCCAGCAGTGTCCTCGGGGGCAATCAGCCCCAGCATTTT
size: .; D: TRBD2; V: TRBV2; J: TRBJ2-3; CDR3: CASRGLAGTDTQYF; DNA: TGTGCCAGCAGGGGACTAGCGGGCACAGATACGCAGTATTTT
size: .; D: TRBD2; V: TRBV9; J: TRBJ2-7; CDR3: CASSDSGGASGNEQYF; DNA: TGTGCCAGCAGCGATAGCGGGGGGGCCTCAGGTAACGAGCAGTACTTC
size: .; D: .; V: TRBV5-6; J: TRBJ2-5; CDR3: CASSTRGTAREETQYF; DNA: TGTGCCAGCAGCACCCGGGGGACAGCGAGGGAAGAGACCCAGTACTTC
size: .; D: .; V: TRBV14; J: TRBJ2-1; CDR3: CASSRAGSYNEQFF; DNA: TGTGCCAGCAGCCGGGCCGGTTCCTACAATGAGCAGTTCTTC
size: .; D: .; V: TRBV15; J: TRBJ2-5; CDR3: CATSKDLGETQYF; DNA: TGTGCCACCAGCAAGGACTTGGGGGAGACCCAGTACTTC
size: few; D: .; V: TRBV28; J: TRBJ2-7; CDR3: CASRRTVYEQYF; DNA: TGTGCCAGCAGACGGACAGTCTACGAGCAGTACTTC
size: .; D: TRBD2; V: TRBV6-4; J: TRBJ2-3; CDR3: CASSDGVAGGPDTQYF; DNA: TGTGCCAGCAGTGACGGGGTAGCGGGGGGGCCGGATACGCAGTATTTT
size: .; D: .; V: TRBV2; J: TRBJ1-6; CDR3: CASSLQVGNSPLHF; DNA: TGTGCCAGCAGTTTACAGGTCGGGAATTCACCCCTCCACTTT
size: .; D: TRBD1; V: TRBV4-2; J: TRBJ2-2; CDR3: CASSQATGGVGELFF; DNA: TGTGCCAGCAGCCAAGCGACAGGGGGGGTCGGGGAGCTGTTTTTT
size: .; D: TRBD1; V: TRBV7-9; J: TRBJ2-1; CDR3: CASSIRQGTNNEQFF; DNA: TGTGCCAGCAGCATACGACAGGGAACCAACAATGAGCAGTTCTTC
size: .; D: .; V: TRBV4-3; J: TRBJ1-2; CDR3: CASSLGMDSAYGYTF; DNA: TGCGCCAGCAGCCTGGGGATGGACAGTGCCTATGGCTACACCTTC
size: .; D: .; V: TRBV6-5; J: TRBJ1-1; CDR3: CASSSPTGYRAFF; DNA: TGTGCCAGCAGTTCCCCGACAGGTTATAGGGCTTTCTTT
size: .; D: .; V: TRBV21-1; J: TRBJ2-2; CDR3: CASSRQCTGELFF; DNA: TGTGCCAGCAGTCGACAGTGCACCGGGGAGCTGTTTTTT
size: .; D: TRBD1; V: TRBV5-1; J: TRBJ1-1; CDR3: CASSLTGTGNPSGLAFF; DNA: TGCGCCAGCAGCTTGACCGGGACAGGGAACCCCTCAGGGTTGGCTTTCTTT
size: .; D: TRBD1; V: TRBV28; J: TRBJ1-6; CDR3: CASSTRQGINSPLHF; DNA: TGTGCCAGCAGTACCCGACAGGGGATTAATTCCCCCCTCCACTTT
size: .; D: TRBD2; V: TRBV19; J: TRBJ2-3; CDR3: CASGLSGVSTDTQYF; DNA: TGTGCCAGTGGACTCAGCGGGGTGAGCACAGATACGCAGTATTTT
size: .; D: .; V: TRBV27; J: TRBJ1-4; CDR3: CASTNREGSEKLFF; DNA: TGTGCCAGCACAAACAGGGAAGGAAGCGAAAAACTGTTTTTT
size: .; D: TRBD1; V: TRBV7-9; J: TRBJ1-1; CDR3: CSSSETGTGGSAEAFF; DNA: TGTTCCAGCAGCGAAACCGGGACAGGGGGTTCTGCTGAAGCTTTCTTT
size: .; D: TRBD2; V: TRBV2; J: TRBJ2-3; CDR3: CASSYSGLAGGPDTQYF; DNA: TGTGCCAGCAGTTATTCCGGGCTAGCGGGAGGGCCAGATACGCAGTATTTT
size: .; D: .; V: TRBV28; J: TRBJ2-7; CDR3: CASSPGHSYEQYF; DNA: TGTGCCAGCAGTCCAGGACACTCCTACGAGCAGTACTTC
size: .; D: TRBD2; V: TRBV28; J: TRBJ2-7; CDR3: CASSSAGASYEQYF; DNA: TGTGCCAGCAGCTCAGCGGGAGCGTCCTACGAGCAGTACTTC
size: .; D: TRBD2; V: TRBV5-1; J: TRBJ2-7; CDR3: CASSPGLAYEQYF; DNA: TGCGCCAGCAGCCCCGGACTAGCCTACGAGCAGTACTTC
size: .; D: TRBD1; V: TRBV28; J: TRBJ1-5; CDR3: CASSLQKDRGRSNQPQHF; DNA: TGTGCCAGCAGTTTACAAAAGGACAGGGGGCGAAGCAATCAGCCCCAGCATTTT
size: .; D: .; V: TRBV18; J: TRBJ2-7; CDR3: CASSPRQGTSYEQYF; DNA: TGTGCCAGCTCACCAAGGCAGGGGACCTCCTACGAGCAGTACTTC
size: .; D: TRBD2; V: TRBV29-1; J: TRBJ2-1; CDR3: CSAEGRGGGYNEQFF; DNA: TGCAGCGCCGAGGGGCGGGGGGGCGGTTACAATGAGCAGTTCTTC
size: .; D: .; V: TRBV9; J: TRBJ1-5; CDR3: CASSVEGQGNQPQHF; DNA: TGTGCCAGCAGCGTAGAGGGCCAGGGGAATCAGCCCCAGCATTTT
size: .; D: .; V: TRBV29-1; J: TRBJ1-1; CDR3: CSVERRMNTEAFF; DNA: TGCAGCGTTGAAAGGCGGATGAACACTGAAGCTTTCTTT
size: .; D: .; V: TRBV4-3; J: TRBJ2-2; CDR3: CASSPVLNTGELFF; DNA: TGCGCCAGCAGCCCGGTGCTCAACACCGGGGAGCTGTTTTTT
size: once; D: .; V: TRBV9; J: TRBJ2-7; CDR3: CASSPRGDAYEQYF; DNA: TGTGCCAGCAGCCCCCGCGGGGACGCCTACGAGCAGTACTTC
size: few; D: TRBD2; V: TRBV19; J: TRBJ2-1; CDR3: CASSGLRGGFGEQFF; DNA: TGTGCCAGTAGTGGCCTGCGGGGAGGGTTTGGTGAGCAGTTCTTC